One sample yielded the 22 T cell receptor beta chains listed below, sequenced in a study of T cell changes during pregnancy in multiple sclerosis. Sequencing used immunoSEQ multiplex PCR; TCRdb keeps in-frame clones, though not all of them. Of around 48,000 clones in the sample, 92% are singletons; the top ten hold roughly 0.85%. Sequencing used CD4+ T cells from peripheral blood mononuclear cells, obtained in the second trimester of pregnancy. The receptor set was obtained from a female donor in good health, enrolled as a control in a pregnancy study.

The chain has TRBV6-1 and TRBJ1-2; TRBD1 is a possible D gene (6 bases). The CDR3 runs 13 residues. The germline V gene encodes CDR1 MNHNS and CDR2 SASEGT. V lost 4 bases, J lost 10 bases, and 16 bases lay in between. Written as DNA, the CDR3 is TGTGCCAGCAGTGTGACAGGCCTGGACGACTACACCTTC. Its protein product is CASSVTGLDDYTF.

The chain links TRBV27 to TRBJ2-1; 7 bases fit TRBD1. This CDR3 spans 13 amino acids. Germline values: CDR1 MNHEY, CDR2 SMNVEV (reference sequence). J gave up 9 bases and V 8 bases, and 10 bases lay outside the gene matches. The CDR3 protein is CASFGQARGEQFF. DNA of the CDR3: TGTGCCAGCTTCGGACAGGCCAGGGGTGAGCAGTTCTTC.

A word on this clone: Germline and junction disagree at one end, which may indicate a read error. V and J are TRBV5-8 and TRBJ1-2; unclear D gene. The CDR3 length is 14 residues. The V gene's germline CDR1 is SGHTS and CDR2 YDEGEE. This chain's CDR3 is CARSLGRSNYGYTF. The CDR3 DNA reads TGTGCCAGAAGCTTGGGGAGGTCTAACTATGGCTACACCTTC.

V usage is TRBV4-1 and J usage is TRBJ2-7; 7 bases line up with TRBD2. Germline trimming cut 3 bases from V and 4 bases from J; bases unmatched to any gene: 6. Germline CDR1 reads MGHRA; CDR2 reads YSYEKL. The CDR3 spans 14 residues. CDR3 nucleotide sequence: TGCGCCAGCAGCCAGCCCGGGGGGATGTACGAGCAGTACTTC. It yields the protein CASSQPGGMYEQYF.

This clone was found once. The chain combines TRBV30 with TRBJ1-4; D is possibly TRBD1 (5 bases). Germline CDR1 reads GTSNPN; CDR2 reads SVGIG (reference sequence). Trimming removed 3 bases at V and 7 bases at J, with 6 bases between. This CDR3 has 11 residues. The CDR3 spells CAWRGPEKLFF. CDR3 nucleotides: TGTGCCTGGAGGGGGCCTGAAAAACTGTTTTTT. The full variable domain, with the rest looked up from reference TRBV30 and TRBJ1-4, is SQTIHQWPATLVQPVGSPLSLECTVEGTSNPNLYWYRQAAGRGLQLLFYSVGIGQISSEVPQNLSASRPQDRQFILSSKKLLLSDSGFYLCAWRGPEKLFFGSGTQLSVL.

This rearrangement joins TRBV7-2 to TRBJ2-1; TRBD2 might be the D (5 bases). The CDR3 contains 15 residues. The ends were cut back, 7 bases at V and 4 bases at J, with 17 bases in the middle. Germline V gene sequence: CDR1 SGHTA, CDR2 FQGNSA. The chain's CDR3 is CASTARGDPYNEQFF. The CDR3 DNA sequence: TGTGCCAGCACTGCCCGGGGAGACCCGTACAATGAGCAGTTCTTC.

This chain joins TRBV2 and TRBJ2-3; D possibly corresponds to TRBD2 (7 bases). This CDR3 has 15 residues. Germline CDR1 is SNHLY and CDR2 is FYNNEI. V was pared by 4 bases and J by 4 bases, with 15 bases between. DNA for the CDR3: TGTGCCAGCAGTGTGTTGGGGGGGGCTCCAGATACGCAGTATTTT. It specifies CASSVLGGAPDTQYF.

A few counts support this clone. V gene TRBV29-1 combines with J gene TRBJ2-7; D is possibly TRBD2 (6 bases). The CDR3 contains 12 residues. CDR1 is SQVTM and CDR2 is ANQGSEA in the germline V gene. With 4 bases removed from V and 3 bases from J, the gap between germline ends came to 10 bases. CDR3 sequence reads: CSVGGMIYEQYF. CDR3 bases: TGCAGCGTTGGCGGGATGATCTACGAGCAGTACTTC.

The J gene is TRBJ2-5, the V gene TRBV11-2, with D uncertain. CDR3 length: 14 amino acids. Germline V gene lookup returns CDR1 SGHAT and CDR2 FQNNGV. Trimming took off 3 bases at V and 1 base at J, with 9 bases between the two ends. The CDR3 loop reads CASSFGVAQETQYF. Written as DNA, the CDR3 is TGTGCCAGCAGCTTCGGAGTAGCCCAAGAGACCCAGTACTTC.

The chain has TRBV18 and TRBJ1-2, with 10 bases that match TRBD1. The CDR3 sequence is 14 residues long. The V gene's germline CDR1 is KGHSH and CDR2 LQKENI. V shed 6 bases, J shed 3 bases, and the junction held 4 bases outside the gene matches. This CDR3 reads CASSRDRGDYGYTF. The CDR3 nucleotides are TGTGCCAGCTCCCGGGACAGGGGTGACTATGGCTACACCTTC.

The V gene is TRBV7-2, the J gene TRBJ1-3; perhaps TRBD1 as D (6 bases). CDR3 length equals 17 residues. Germline CDR1 is SGHTA and CDR2 is FQGNSA. V was cut by 2 bases and J by 0 bases, with 14 bases left in between. CDR3: CASSLSTGRYSGNTIYF. CDR3 in DNA: TGTGCCAGCAGCTTAAGCACAGGGAGATACTCTGGAAACACCATATATTTT.

This chain links TRBV19 with TRBJ2-3; tentatively, D is TRBD1 (5 bases). Germline CDR1 and CDR2: LNHDA and SQIVND (reference sequence). The CDR3 is 15 amino acids. The V and J ends lost 6 bases and 5 bases respectively, with 18 bases between them. CDR3: CASSLGALREDTQYF. Written as DNA, the CDR3 is TGTGCCAGTAGCCTAGGGGCCCTTAGGGAAGATACGCAGTATTTT.

This sequence joins TRBV5-3 and TRBJ1-5; D not certain. TRBV5-3 falls under the ORF class, with uncertain function. Trimming stripped 3 bases from V and 0 bases from J, with 13 bases between. This CDR3 has 16 amino acids. CDR3 nucleotide sequence: TGTGCCAGAAGCTGCCTTTTGGCCCCTAGCAATCAGCCCCAGCATTTT. As protein: CARSCLLAPSNQPQHF.

The chain recombines TRBV10-3 with TRBJ2-1; 7 nucleotides agree with TRBD2. Germline loops: CDR1 ENHRY, CDR2 SYGVKD. Losses at the gene ends were 3 bases for V and 7 bases for J; bases not matched to a gene: 6. The CDR3 is 14 amino acids. The chain's CDR3 is CAISDGQGGNEQFF. The CDR3 DNA reads TGTGCCATCAGTGACGGCCAGGGAGGGAATGAGCAGTTCTTC.

The rearrangement joins TRBV7-2 to TRBJ2-7; 8 nucleotides match TRBD1. V lost 5 bases to trimming and J lost 6 bases; unmatched junction nucleotides: 9. The CDR3 totals 14 residues. Germline CDR1 SGHTA, CDR2 FQGNSA. This CDR3 reads CASSPGQAAREQYF. DNA for the CDR3: TGTGCCAGCAGCCCGGGACAGGCCGCGCGCGAGCAGTACTTC.

The rearrangement links TRBV23-1 to TRBJ2-7; 7 positions match TRBD2. TRBV23-1 is identified as an open reading frame with a role that is uncertain. This CDR3 contains 15 residues. The junction had 9 bases not matched to a gene; V was cut back by 4 bases and J by 3 bases. In nucleotides, the CDR3 is TGCGCCAGCAGTCTGGCGTTTGGGGGGGGCTACGAGCAGTACTTC. It yields the protein CASSLAFGGGYEQYF.

The J gene is TRBJ2-1, the V gene TRBV19; TRBD2 aligns across 9 bases. The CDR3 runs 16 residues. CDR1 LNHDA and CDR2 SQIVND come from the germline V gene (reference sequence). The V gene end was trimmed by 3 bases and the J gene end by 4 bases; junction bases not matched to a gene: 7. CDR3: CASSISGSVGYNEQFF. DNA of the CDR3: TGTGCCAGTAGTATTAGCGGGAGCGTGGGGTACAATGAGCAGTTCTTC. The whole variable domain, remainder taken from reference TRBV19 and TRBJ2-1, is DGGITQSPKYLFRKEGQNVTLSCEQNLNHDAMYWYRQDPGQGLRLIYYSQIVNDFQKGDIAEGYSVSREKKESFPLTVTSAQKNPTAFYLCASSISGSVGYNEQFFGPGTRLTVL.

The V and J genes are TRBV19 and TRBJ1-5; D is unclear. The CDR3 covers 10 residues. Between the trimmed V and J ends, which lost 8 bases and 8 bases, there was a span of 7 bases. Germline V lookup: CDR1 LNHDA, CDR2 SQIVND (reference sequence). CDR3 in amino acids: CASQIEPQHF. CDR3 nucleotide sequence: TGTGCCAGTCAAATTGAGCCCCAGCATTTT.

V is TRBV6-5 and J is TRBJ1-1; tentative D call: TRBD1 (5 bases). Germline-derived CDR1 and CDR2 are MNHEY and SVGAGI. This CDR3 contains 13 residues. V lost 2 bases and J lost 5, with 9 bases in between. The CDR3 sequence is CASSYRGNTEAFF. The CDR3 coding sequence is TGTGCCAGCAGTTACCGGGGGAATACTGAAGCTTTCTTT.

This chain links TRBV12-2 with TRBJ1-1; the table's D call TRBD1 went unverified against the DNA. TRBV12-2 counts as a pseudogene. The CDR3 extends over 14 amino acids. The CDR3 region is CASRCDSRNTEAFF. In DNA form, the CDR3 reads TGTGCAAGTCGCTGCGACAGCCGGAACACTGAAGCTTTCTTT.

The chain recombines TRBV7-9 with TRBJ2-3; a possible D gene is TRBD2 (7 bases). V lost 4 bases and J 1 base, leaving 9 bases between the germline ends. Germline V lookup: CDR1 SEHNR, CDR2 FQNEAQ (reference sequence). This CDR3 contains 14 residues. The CDR3 reads CASSWGGGTDTQYF. CDR3 DNA: TGTGCCAGCAGCTGGGGGGGCGGCACAGATACGCAGTATTTT. Full variable domain (rest looked up from reference TRBV7-9 and TRBJ2-3): DTGVSQNPRHKITKRGQNVTFRCDPISEHNRLYWYRQTLGQGPEFLTYFQNEAQLEKSRLLSDRFSAERPKGSFSTLEIQRTEQGDSAMYLCASSWGGGTDTQYFGPGTRLTVL.

The chain uses TRBV27 and TRBJ2-1, with TRBD2 as a possible D gene (6 bases). The CDR3 spans 14 residues. Germline V gene data show CDR1 as MNHEY and CDR2 as SMNVEV (reference sequence). Trimming took 4 bases from V and 0 from J, leaving 7 bases between them. Written as DNA, the CDR3 is TGTGCCAGCAGTTCGGGGGTCTCCTACAATGAGCAGTTCTTC. As protein: CASSSGVSYNEQFF.